This note documents a single TCR beta chain sequence. Its antigen is not known. The same CDR3 also results from other DNA sequences found in this sample. The naive CD8 subset, CD45RO-negative cells positively selected for CCR7, excluded terminally differentiated effector memory CD45RA+ cells. Per the original methods: Junction-only sequences without quality scores came from ImmunoSEQ, so filtering differed. Clones were read by immunoSEQ multiplex PCR, and TCRdb kept only the in-frame ones, dropping some. That table furnishes V, J and clone size, whereas the DNA furnished D and trimming. The sample contains just over 2,000,000 clones, about 95% of which appear only once. The data are from a study of shared clonotypes between healthy human individuals. Overall study findings and caveats: Four donors had around 5% of their naive CD4 clonotypes in common. Naive subsets, compared against memory subsets, generally had larger estimated richness values.

CDR1 and CDR2 from the germline V gene are SEHNR and FQNEAQ (reference sequence). This CDR3 comprises 13 residues. Trimming pared 3 bases from V and 4 bases from J, leaving 7 bases between. The sample taken for sequencing was naive CD8+ T cells sorted from blood. The chain joins TRBV7-9 to TRBJ1-5; D is perhaps TRBD1 (5 bases). This TCR came from a man in his late teens or twenties in good health. DNA of the CDR3: TGTGCCAGCAGCTTTGGGGGGAATCAGCCCCAGCATTTT. Translating it yields CASSFGGNQPQHF.